This T cell receptor (beta chain) is from a study of cytomegalovirus exposure and HLA in healthy donors. On the study more broadly: As an earlier analysis found, some 180 million T cells yielded about 120 million unique TCR beta sequences. In an early release, HLA-typed donors contributed about 80 million unique TCR sequences. Findings of the study overall: Follow-up analysis later connected one missense variant in DCLRE1C with trimming of TCR beta V- and J-genes.

Primers for the PCR totalled 60 Vbeta and 13 Jbeta. Clones were sequenced by immunoSEQ multiplex PCR, and TCRdb holds only the in-frame ones, with some missing. The sample consists of more than 95,000 clones, under 65% of them appearing once. This clone turned up a few times. Its antigen is unknown. The CDR3 length is 14 residues. Per germline, CDR1 ENHRY and CDR2 SYGVKD. After removal of 10 bases from V and 4 bases from J, the junction contained 10 bases not matched to a gene. The clonotype was recovered from a man aged 55 to 69 in good health and CMV-seronegative. J is TRBJ1-2 and V is TRBV10-3; 9 nucleotides align to TRBD1. The sequencing sample was made of PBMCs. CDR3 sequence: CATVQGATSYGYTF. In nucleotides, the CDR3 is TGTGCCACTGTACAGGGGGCAACTTCCTATGGCTACACCTTC.